Below are 9 T cell receptor beta chains sequenced from a single sample in a study of shared T cell receptors in the human thymus. Data came from immunoSEQ multiplex PCR; TCRdb stores just in-frame clones and leaves some out. The sample holds around 730,000 clones, 80% to 90% seen once. These data were likewise used in another study, on human thymus T cells.

Sequencing input: thymocytes. Receptor source: a girl in the first two years of life with a congenital heart defect.

The genes are TRBV2 and TRBJ1-2, with D possibly TRBD1 on 5 matching bases. Trimming removed 4 bases at V and 0 bases at J, with 18 bases between. The CDR3 is made up of 17 amino acids. The V gene's germline CDR1 is SNHLY and CDR2 FYNNEI. Here the CDR3 reads CASSGLGREATNYGYTF. The CDR3 coding sequence is TGTGCCAGCAGTGGTCTTGGCAGGGAAGCAACTAACTATGGCTACACCTTC.

This clone was detected a few times. The rearrangement uses TRBV7-8 and TRBJ1-2, with TRBD1 matching over 7 bases. Trimming cost V 5 bases and J 8 bases; bases outside gene matches: 20. This CDR3 has 17 residues. CDR1 and CDR2 from the germline V gene are SGHVS and FQNEAQ. The CDR3 here is CASSLQGQVGVLVGYTF. The CDR3 DNA is TGTGCCAGCAGCCTCCAAGGACAGGTTGGAGTTTTAGTAGGCTACACCTTC.

The CDR3 coding sequence is TGTGCCAGCAGCTCGGACTCCCCGGGGGTCTCCTACGAGCAGTACTTC. Translation gives CASSSDSPGVSYEQYF. The rearrangement links TRBV7-8 to TRBJ2-7; D may be TRBD2 (6 bases). CDR1 SGHVS and CDR2 FQNEAQ come from the germline V gene. Trimming took off 4 bases at V and 0 bases at J, with 16 bases between the two ends. There are 16 residues in the CDR3. Supplemented by reference TRBV7-8 and TRBJ2-7, the full variable domain reads GAGVSQSPRYKVAKRGQDVALRCDPISGHVSLFWYQQALGQGPEFLTYFQNEAQLDKSGLPSDRFFAERPEGSVSTLKIQRTQQEDSAVYLCASSSDSPGVSYEQYFGPGTRLTVT.

The J gene is TRBJ2-5, the V gene TRBV7-4; D possibly corresponds to TRBD2 (6 bases). Trimming stripped 4 bases from V and 0 bases from J, with 12 bases between. Germline CDR1 and CDR2: SGHVT and SQSDAQ. This CDR3 has 15 residues. CDR3 sequence: CASSSARDYQETQYF. CDR3 bases: TGTGCCAGCAGCTCCGCCCGGGACTACCAAGAGACCCAGTACTTC.

This clone was counted once. CDR3 DNA: TGTGCCAGCAGCTTTAGGGGAACGACAGGTCGTGGCTACACCTTC. Translating it yields CASSFRGTTGRGYTF. The chain employs TRBV11-2 and TRBJ1-2; D may be TRBD1 (6 bases). This CDR3 region has 15 residues. V dropped 3 bases and J dropped 7 bases, with 18 bases sitting between them. Germline V lookup: CDR1 SGHAT, CDR2 FQNNGV.

The chain uses TRBV14 and TRBJ2-7; TRBD2 matches 7 bases. The J segment lost 2 bases and the V segment lost 3 bases, leaving 7 bases of the junction unmatched. Germline values: CDR1 SGHDN, CDR2 FVKESK. The CDR3 sequence is 15 residues long. Here the CDR3 DNA reads TGTGCCAGCAGCCACGGACTAGATCGTCCCTACGAGCAGTACTTC. Translation gives CASSHGLDRPYEQYF.

V gene TRBV4-3 combines with J gene TRBJ1-1; 12 bases line up with TRBD1. V shed 1 base and J 6 bases; nucleotides not matched to a gene: 18. Germline V gene lookup returns CDR1 LGHNA and CDR2 YSLEER. The CDR3 is 20 residues long. CDR3 nucleotides: TGCGCCAGCAGCCAAGGGGGACAGGGGGCCGGGAAGCCGAGGGGCGCTGAAGCTTTCTTT. As protein: CASSQGGQGAGKPRGAEAFF.

V and J are TRBV29-1 and TRBJ1-1; 8 bases match TRBD1. The CDR3 runs to 13 residues. V lost 5 bases and J lost 7; bases outside the gene matches: 9. CDR1 and CDR2 from the germline V gene are SQVTM and ANQGSEA. CDR3 bases: TGCAGCGTTTGGCTAGGACAGGGCTTTGAAGCTTTCTTT. This sequence encodes CSVWLGQGFEAFF.

This chain uses TRBV6-6 with TRBJ1-5; 8 nucleotides match TRBD1. The V and J ends lost 6 bases and 1 base, in that order; junction bases with no gene match: 8. The CDR3 sequence is 16 residues long. Germline-derived CDR1 and CDR2 are MNHNY and SVGAGI (reference sequence). The CDR3 sequence: CASSPGTGVSNQPQHF. CDR3 nucleotides: TGTGCCAGCAGCCCCGGGACAGGCGTAAGCAATCAGCCCCAGCATTTT.